The T cell receptor (beta chain) described here comes from a study of OX40 agonist ivuxolimab in advanced cancers. Drawing of blood for sampling happened at baseline, at cycle 4 day 1, and at cycle 7 day 1. Comment on this clone: Its antigen is undetermined.

Findings and limits, study-wide: The study found that CD8+ T cells averaged more expanded clones than CD4+. It was not determined which antigens were specifically recognized by the peripheral T cells that had undergone clonal expansion.

CDR3 length: 15 amino acids. Looked up from germline, CDR1 is PRHDT and CDR2 is FYEKMQ (reference sequence). V gave up 1 base and J gave up 2 bases, with 12 bases separating them. The assay was immunoSEQ multiplex PCR, and TCRdb's table has in-frame clones only and misses some. The table records tens of thousands of clones, 87% of them present only once. The chain joins TRBV13 to TRBJ2-7, with a tentative D call TRBD1 (6 bases). The receptor was derived from an adult with an advanced solid tumor such as melanoma, head and neck, liver or kidney cancer. The sample here was CD4+ or CD8+ T cells sorted from blood, taken in a trial of the OX40 agonist ivuxolimab. CDR3 loop: CASSLDETGTYEQYF. The CDR3 nucleotides read TGTGCCAGCAGCTTAGATGAGACAGGAACCTACGAGCAGTACTTC.